The clone carrying this TCR beta chain was recorded a few times. TCRdb called the 5' RACE reads again in MiXCR, with one record for every CDR3 protein. Altogether approximately 500,000 distinct CDR3 sequences are present, roughly 15% being singletons, with the ten largest covering roughly 0.42%. The sample comes from a study of identical twins. CDR3 length: 15 amino acids. The J segment lost 5 bases and the V segment lost 5 bases, leaving 11 bases of the junction unmatched. Germline V gene data show CDR1 as MNHEY and CDR2 as SMNVEV (reference sequence). This same sample was also taken into another study, of yellow fever vaccine responses in identical twins.

This receptor was obtained from a woman aged 18-35 years in good health. The V call is TRBV27, the J call TRBJ2-5, with 7 bases aligning to TRBD1. Sequencing was done on a sample of CD4+ T cells sorted from blood. The chain's CDR3 is CASSRGTAQSETQYF. Here the CDR3 DNA reads TGTGCCAGCAGTAGGGGGACAGCCCAGTCGGAGACCCAGTACTTC.